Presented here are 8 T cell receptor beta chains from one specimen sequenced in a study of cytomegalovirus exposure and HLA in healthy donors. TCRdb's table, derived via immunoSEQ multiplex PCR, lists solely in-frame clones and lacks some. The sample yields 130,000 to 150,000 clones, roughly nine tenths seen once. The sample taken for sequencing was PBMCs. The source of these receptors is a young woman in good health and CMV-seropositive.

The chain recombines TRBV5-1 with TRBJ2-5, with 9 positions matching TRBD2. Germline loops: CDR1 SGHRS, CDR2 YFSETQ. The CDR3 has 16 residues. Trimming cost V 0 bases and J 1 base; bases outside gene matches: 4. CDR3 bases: TGCGCCAGCAGCTTGGCACTAGCGGGTTTCCAAGAGACCCAGTACTTC. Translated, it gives CASSLALAGFQETQYF.

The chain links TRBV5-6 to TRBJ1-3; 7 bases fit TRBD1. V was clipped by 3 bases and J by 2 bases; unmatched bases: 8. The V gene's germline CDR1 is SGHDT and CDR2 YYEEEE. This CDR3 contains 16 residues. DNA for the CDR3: TGTGCCAGCAGCTATCAAGGGGGCACAACTGGAAACACCATATATTTT. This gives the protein CASSYQGGTTGNTIYF.

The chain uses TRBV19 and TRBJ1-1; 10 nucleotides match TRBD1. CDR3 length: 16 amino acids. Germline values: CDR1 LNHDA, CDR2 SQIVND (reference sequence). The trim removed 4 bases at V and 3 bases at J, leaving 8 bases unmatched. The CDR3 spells CASSRGQGVKDTEAFF. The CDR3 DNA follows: TGTGCCAGTAGTAGAGGACAGGGGGTTAAGGACACTGAAGCTTTCTTT.

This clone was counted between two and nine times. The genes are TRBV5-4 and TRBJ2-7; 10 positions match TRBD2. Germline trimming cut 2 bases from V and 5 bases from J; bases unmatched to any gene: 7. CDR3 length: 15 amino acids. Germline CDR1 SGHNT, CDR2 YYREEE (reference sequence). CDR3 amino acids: CASSFRLAGVDEQYF. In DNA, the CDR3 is TGTGCCAGCAGCTTCCGCCTAGCGGGGGTCGACGAGCAGTACTTC.

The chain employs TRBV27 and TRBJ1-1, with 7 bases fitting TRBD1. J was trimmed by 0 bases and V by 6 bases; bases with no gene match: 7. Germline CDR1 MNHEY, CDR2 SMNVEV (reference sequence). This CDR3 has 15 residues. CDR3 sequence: CASSRQGQMNTEAFF. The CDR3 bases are TGTGCCAGCAGCCGACAGGGACAAATGAACACTGAAGCTTTCTTT.

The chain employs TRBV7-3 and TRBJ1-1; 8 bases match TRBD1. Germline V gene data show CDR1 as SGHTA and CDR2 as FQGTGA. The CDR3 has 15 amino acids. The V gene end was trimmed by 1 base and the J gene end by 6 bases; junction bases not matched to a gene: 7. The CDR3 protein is CASSLRGRGLSEAFF. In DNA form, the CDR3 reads TGTGCCAGCAGCTTAAGAGGCAGGGGGCTATCTGAAGCTTTCTTT.

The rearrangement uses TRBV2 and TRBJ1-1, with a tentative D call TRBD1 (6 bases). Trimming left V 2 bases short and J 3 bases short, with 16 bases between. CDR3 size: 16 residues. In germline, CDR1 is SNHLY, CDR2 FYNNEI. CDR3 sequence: CASSEIGWYRDTEAFF. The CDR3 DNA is TGTGCCAGCAGTGAAATCGGTTGGTACAGGGACACTGAAGCTTTCTTT.

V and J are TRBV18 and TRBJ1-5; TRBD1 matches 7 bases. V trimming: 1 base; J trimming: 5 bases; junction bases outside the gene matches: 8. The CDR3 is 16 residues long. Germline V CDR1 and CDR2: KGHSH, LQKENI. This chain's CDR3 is CASSPQTGSVHQPQHF. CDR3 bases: TGTGCCAGCTCACCACAGACAGGGTCTGTCCATCAGCCCCAGCATTTT.